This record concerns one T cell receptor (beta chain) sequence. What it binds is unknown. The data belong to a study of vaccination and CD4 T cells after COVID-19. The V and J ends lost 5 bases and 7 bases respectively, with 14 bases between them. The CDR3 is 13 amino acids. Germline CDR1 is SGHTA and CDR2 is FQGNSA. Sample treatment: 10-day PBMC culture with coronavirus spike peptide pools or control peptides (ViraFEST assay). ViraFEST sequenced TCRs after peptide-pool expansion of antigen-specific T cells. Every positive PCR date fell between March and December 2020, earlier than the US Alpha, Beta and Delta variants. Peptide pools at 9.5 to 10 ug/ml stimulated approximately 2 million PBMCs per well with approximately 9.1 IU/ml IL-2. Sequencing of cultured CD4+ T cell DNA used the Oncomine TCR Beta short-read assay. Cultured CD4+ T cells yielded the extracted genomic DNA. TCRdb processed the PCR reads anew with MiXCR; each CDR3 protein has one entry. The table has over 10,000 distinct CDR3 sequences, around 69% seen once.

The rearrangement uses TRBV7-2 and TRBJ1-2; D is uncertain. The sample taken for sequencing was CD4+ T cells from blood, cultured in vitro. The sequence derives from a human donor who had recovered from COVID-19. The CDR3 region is CASSPFPTRGYTF. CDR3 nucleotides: TGTGCCAGCAGCCCATTCCCCACCCGTGGCTACACCTTC. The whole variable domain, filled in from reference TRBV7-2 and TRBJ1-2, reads GAGVSQSPSNKVTEKGKDVELRCDPISGHTALYWYRQSLGQGLEFLIYFQGNSAPDKSGLPSDRFSAERTGGSVSTLTIQRTQQEDSAVYLCASSPFPTRGYTFGSGTRLTVV.